Presented here are 22 T cell receptor beta chains from one specimen sequenced in a study of shared clonotypes between healthy human individuals. TCRdb keeps only in-frame clones here, not all; method: immunoSEQ multiplex PCR. The sample holds over a million clones, more than 95% seen once. The sample consisted of naive CD4+ T cells sorted from blood. Subset given: CD45RA+ positively selected. These receptors all stem from a man aged 30 to 39 in good health.

The rearrangement links TRBV28 to TRBJ1-1; the D gene is possibly TRBD1 (6 bases). Germline loops: CDR1 MDHEN, CDR2 SYDVKM. Trimming left V 9 bases short and J 7 bases short, with 21 bases between. This CDR3 is 14 amino acids long. This CDR3 is CASLLGGKAYEAFF. Here the CDR3 DNA reads TGTGCCAGTCTATTAGGGGGGAAAGCTTATGAAGCTTTCTTT.

The chain uses TRBV7-2 and TRBJ2-1; 11 bases map to TRBD2. This CDR3 is 17 amino acids long. Germline assignment: CDR1 SGHTA and CDR2 FQGNSA. V lost 4 bases and J lost 5; bases outside the gene matches: 10. The CDR3 loop is CASSSRAGTSGNNEQFF. Written as DNA, the CDR3 is TGTGCCAGCAGCTCTAGGGCCGGGACTAGCGGTAACAATGAGCAGTTCTTC.

DNA of the CDR3: TGTGCCAGTAGCGAACAGGGGGGAATGGGCAATCAGCCCCAGCATTTT. It translates to CASSEQGGMGNQPQHF. The gene calls are TRBV19 and TRBJ1-5, with TRBD1 matching over 8 bases. Germline V gene data show CDR1 as LNHDA and CDR2 as SQIVND (reference sequence). Trimming took 6 bases from V and 2 from J; bases not matched to a gene: 9. The CDR3 loop spans 16 amino acids. Combining the CDR3 with reference TRBV19 and TRBJ1-5 gives the whole variable domain DGGITQSPKYLFRKEGQNVTLSCEQNLNHDAMYWYRQDPGQGLRLIYYSQIVNDFQKGDIAEGYSVSREKKESFPLTVTSAQKNPTAFYLCASSEQGGMGNQPQHFGDGTRLSIL.

The J gene is TRBJ2-7, the V gene TRBV28, with D possibly TRBD1 on 6 matching bases. CDR3 length equals 15 residues. Germline loops: CDR1 MDHEN, CDR2 SYDVKM. V was shortened by 3 bases and J by 3 bases, with 15 bases between the two germline ends. CDR3 sequence: CASSLGTGPVYEQYF. The CDR3 DNA reads TGTGCCAGCAGTTTGGGTACAGGGCCCGTCTACGAGCAGTACTTC.

The rearrangement joins TRBV27 to TRBJ2-1; 10 bases agree with TRBD2. V shed 4 bases, J shed 7 bases, and the junction held 7 bases outside the gene matches. Germline V gene lookup returns CDR1 MNHEY and CDR2 SMNVEV (reference sequence). The CDR3 spans 15 residues. In nucleotides, the CDR3 is TGTGCCAGCAGTTCTCTAGCGGGAGTTTTGAATGAGCAGTTCTTC. It is translated as CASSSLAGVLNEQFF.

In its sample, this clone was seen once. The V gene is TRBV9, the J gene TRBJ2-3; 8 bases align to TRBD2. CDR1 SGDLS and CDR2 YYNGEE come from the germline V gene. With 6 bases clipped from V and 3 bases from J, the junction kept 12 bases outside the gene matches. This CDR3 has 16 residues. CDR3 protein: CASTPKAGAMTDTQYF. The CDR3 DNA sequence: TGTGCCAGCACGCCAAAAGCGGGAGCGATGACAGATACGCAGTATTTT. Complete variable domain (other parts from reference TRBV9 and TRBJ2-3): DSGVTQTPKHLITATGQRVTLRCSPRSGDLSVYWYQQSLDQGLQFLIQYYNGEERAKGNILERFSAQQFPDLHSELNLSSLELGDSALYFCASTPKAGAMTDTQYFGPGTRLTVL.

This rearrangement joins TRBV29-1 to TRBJ2-2; 12 bases are a match to TRBD2. CDR3 length: 13 amino acids. Germline-derived CDR1 and CDR2 are SQVTM and ANQGSEA. The trim removed 7 bases at V and 8 bases at J, leaving 5 bases unmatched. This CDR3 reads CSGTSGARGELFF. The CDR3 DNA is TGCAGCGGGACTAGCGGGGCACGGGGGGAGCTGTTTTTT.

The genes are TRBV18 and TRBJ2-3; 7 bases fit TRBD2. The germline V gene has CDR1 KGHSH and CDR2 LQKENI. This CDR3 has 15 amino acids. Trimming at V came to 4 bases and at J to 0 bases, leaving 4 bases not matched to a gene. The CDR3 reads CASSQASGSTDTQYF. As DNA, the CDR3 is TGTGCCAGCTCACAGGCTAGCGGTAGCACAGATACGCAGTATTTT.

The chain recombines TRBV7-2 with TRBJ2-7, with D uncertain. V was clipped by 2 bases and J by 2 bases, with 7 bases between them. CDR1 and CDR2 from the germline V gene are SGHTA and FQGNSA. This CDR3 is 13 amino acids long. The CDR3 sequence is CASSLYPPYEQYF. The CDR3 DNA follows: TGTGCCAGCAGCTTATACCCCCCCTACGAGCAGTACTTC. Full variable domain (rest looked up from reference TRBV7-2 and TRBJ2-7): GAGVSQSPSNKVTEKGKDVELRCDPISGHTALYWYRQSLGQGLEFLIYFQGNSAPDKSGLPSDRFSAERTGGSVSTLTIQRTQQEDSAVYLCASSLYPPYEQYFGPGTRLTVT.

This rearrangement joins TRBV27 to TRBJ2-1; D call uncertain. There are 15 residues in the CDR3. The V gene lost 5 bases and the J gene lost 0 bases, with 11 bases spanning the gap. Germline CDR1 reads MNHEY; CDR2 reads SMNVEV (reference sequence). CDR3 DNA: TGTGCCAGCAGTCCGGACCTCAGCTCCTACAATGAGCAGTTCTTC. It codes for CASSPDLSSYNEQFF.

The chain links TRBV6-5 to TRBJ2-3, with 9 bases fitting TRBD2. V gave up 5 bases and J gave up 4 bases; unmatched junction bases: 4. The CDR3 has 14 residues. Germline lookup yields CDR1 MNHEY and CDR2 SVGAGI. The CDR3 DNA reads TGTGCCAGCAGTCAGATAGCGGGAGCAGATACGCAGTATTTT. Its translation is CASSQIAGADTQYF.

V usage is TRBV7-9 and J usage is TRBJ2-1; TRBD2 agrees at 11 bases. V was clipped by 5 bases and J by 4 bases; unmatched bases: 10. Germline CDR1 SEHNR, CDR2 FQNEAQ (reference sequence). The CDR3 contains 17 residues. The CDR3: CASSRLGSGRDYNEQFF. The DNA of the CDR3 is TGTGCCAGCAGCCGCTTAGGTAGCGGGAGGGATTACAATGAGCAGTTCTTC.

The chain recombines TRBV6-1 with TRBJ2-2, with D possibly being TRBD1 (5 bases). Looked up from germline, CDR1 is MNHNS and CDR2 is SASEGT. The CDR3 extends over 14 amino acids. Trimming took off 8 bases at V and 4 bases at J, with 14 bases between the two ends. This chain's CDR3 is CASVGERSTGELFF. The CDR3 bases are TGTGCCAGCGTAGGGGAAAGGAGCACCGGGGAGCTGTTTTTT.

Concerning this clone: Other DNA sequences of this sample code for an identical CDR3. The chain has TRBV29-1 and TRBJ2-1; D unresolved. Trimming pared 3 bases from V and 6 bases from J, leaving 0 bases between. The CDR3 is 9 residues long. Germline V CDR1 and CDR2: SQVTM, ANQGSEA. The CDR3 protein is CSVDNEQFF. The CDR3, as DNA: TGCAGCGTTGACAATGAGCAGTTCTTC.

The chain recombines TRBV7-3 with TRBJ1-4; D gene uncertain. V was clipped by 3 bases and J by 8 bases, with 13 bases between them. The CDR3 is 14 residues long. From germline, CDR1 is SGHTA and CDR2 FQGTGA. The CDR3 protein is CASSFKRVDEKLFF. CDR3 bases: TGTGCCAGCAGCTTTAAAAGGGTAGACGAAAAACTGTTTTTT.

The chain joins TRBV5-4 to TRBJ1-1; D remains ambiguous. Germline loops: CDR1 SGHNT, CDR2 YYREEE (reference sequence). The CDR3 runs 13 residues. With 3 bases removed from V and 0 bases from J, the gap between germline ends came to 6 bases. CDR3 DNA: TGTGCCAGCAGCTCGTCAGTGAACACTGAAGCTTTCTTT. Residues: CASSSSVNTEAFF. Combining the CDR3 with reference TRBV5-4 and TRBJ1-1 gives the whole variable domain ETGVTQSPTHLIKTRGQQVTLRCSSQSGHNTVSWYQQALGQGPQFIFQYYREEENGRGNFPPRFSGLQFPNYSSELNVNALELDDSALYLCASSSSVNTEAFFGQGTRLTVV.

This clone was observed a single time. This chain joins TRBV15 and TRBJ1-1; D ambiguous. CDR1 and CDR2 (germline): LNHNV, YYDKDF (reference sequence). V lost 0 bases and J lost 0, with 8 bases in between. The length of the CDR3 is 15 residues. The CDR3 bases are TGTGCCACCAGCAGAGATTTGGGAGTGAACACTGAAGCTTTCTTT. It encodes CATSRDLGVNTEAFF.

The CDR3 DNA sequence: TGTGCCAGCACAAAGACTAGCGGGAGCCCCCCCGAGACCCAGTACTTC. Its translation: CASTKTSGSPPETQYF. The chain employs TRBV9 and TRBJ2-5, with 12 bases lining up with TRBD2. The ends lost 6 bases at V and 5 bases at J; junction bases unmatched: 11. The CDR3 totals 16 residues. The germline V gene encodes CDR1 SGDLS and CDR2 YYNGEE.

With respect to this clone: The same CDR3 is also encoded by other DNA sequences in this sample. This chain uses TRBV28 with TRBJ2-1, with D maybe TRBD2 (5 bases). CDR3 length: 13 residues. With 6 bases removed from V and 0 bases from J, the gap between germline ends came to 6 bases. Germline V gives CDR1 MDHEN, CDR2 SYDVKM. The CDR3 nucleotides read TGTGCCAGCAGGGGGAGCTCCTACAATGAGCAGTTCTTC. Protein: CASRGSSYNEQFF.

As regards this clone: Other DNA sequences in this sample translate to the same CDR3. The chain combines TRBV6-1 with TRBJ2-7; D might be TRBD1 (6 bases). The V gene's germline CDR1 is MNHNS and CDR2 SASEGT. Trimming took off 0 bases at V and 1 base at J, with 7 bases between the two ends. CDR3 length: 14 residues. The CDR3 here is CASSEARGSYEQYF. In DNA form, the CDR3 reads TGTGCCAGCAGTGAAGCAAGGGGGTCCTACGAGCAGTACTTC.

As concerns this clone: Other nucleotide sequences in the sample specify the same CDR3. The chain couples TRBV5-1 to TRBJ2-3; D is perhaps TRBD2 (6 bases). This CDR3 comprises 15 residues. With 2 bases removed from V and 0 bases from J, the gap between germline ends came to 10 bases. Germline CDR1 reads SGHRS; CDR2 reads YFSETQ. This chain's CDR3 is CASSFSGTSTDTQYF. The CDR3 coding sequence is TGCGCCAGCAGCTTTTCCGGGACTAGCACAGATACGCAGTATTTT.

On this clone itself: Other nucleotide sequences from this sample produce the same CDR3. The V call is TRBV5-1, the J call TRBJ2-2, with 10 positions matching TRBD1. V was pared by 0 bases and J by 4 bases, with 0 bases of the junction left unmatched. Germline CDR1 reads SGHRS; CDR2 reads YFSETQ. This CDR3 is 15 amino acids long. As DNA, the CDR3 is TGCGCCAGCAGCTTGGGGGACAGGGGCACCGGGGAGCTGTTTTTT. Residues: CASSLGDRGTGELFF. Full variable domain (outside the CDR3, taken from reference TRBV5-1 and TRBJ2-2): KAGVTQTPRYLIKTRGQQVTLSCSPISGHRSVSWYQQTPGQGLQFLFEYFSETQRNKGNFPGRFSGRQFSNSRSEMNVSTLELGDSALYLCASSLGDRGTGELFFGEGSRLTVL.